The 20 T cell receptor beta chains in this list originate from one sample, sequenced in a study of CD8 T cells in Susac syndrome. cDNA came from about 0.46 to 1 ug RNA primed by random hexamers. TCRdb passed the immunoSEQ multiplex PCR reads through MiXCR, listing each CDR3 protein once. The data hold 150,000 to 200,000 distinct CDR3 sequences, with 80% to 95% observed a single time. The sample was CD4+ T cells from PBMCs. Source of these receptors: a human donor with multiple sclerosis.

The V gene is TRBV5-8, the J gene TRBJ2-6, with D possibly called TRBD1 or TRBD2 (5 bases each). The germline V gene encodes CDR1 SGHTS and CDR2 YDEGEE. The CDR3 loop spans 16 amino acids. The V and J ends lost 2 bases and 2 bases respectively, with 11 bases between them. DNA for the CDR3: TGTGCCAGCAGCTTTCTGCGAGGGGCTGGGGCCAACGTCCTGACTTTC. Its protein product is CASSFLRGAGANVLTF. Drawing the rest from reference TRBV5-8 and TRBJ2-6, the complete variable domain is EAGVTQSPTHLIKTRGQQATLRCSPISGHTSVYWYQQALGLGLQFLLWYDEGEERNRGNFPPRFSGRQFPNYSSELNVNALELEDSALYLCASSFLRGAGANVLTFGAGSRLTVL.

The J gene is TRBJ2-7, the V gene TRBV6-2 or TRBV6-3, with TRBD2 matching over 12 bases. CDR1 is MNHEY, CDR2 SVGEGT, per germline. The CDR3 is made up of 13 amino acids. J lost 4 bases, V lost 8 bases, and 3 bases had no gene match. The chain's CDR3 is CASGLAGIYEQYF. The CDR3 DNA follows: TGTGCCAGCGGACTAGCGGGAATTTACGAGCAGTACTTC.

This clonotype has just one count. The chain is built from TRBV24-1 and TRBJ1-4; 7 nucleotides line up with TRBD1. This CDR3 is 10 amino acids long. J was trimmed by 11 bases and V by 11 bases; bases with no gene match: 4. Germline V gives CDR1 KGHDR, CDR2 SFDVKD. CDR3: CANLTGKLFF. The CDR3 DNA follows: TGTGCCAACCTGACAGGGAAACTGTTTTTT.

The chain is built from TRBV12-3 or TRBV12-4 and TRBJ2-4; D is undetermined. With 1 base removed from V and 8 bases from J, the gap between germline ends came to 9 bases. This CDR3 is 13 amino acids long. The CDR3 DNA reads TGTGCCAGCAGTTTAGGCCCTCGGCACATTCAGTACTTC. Its translation is CASSLGPRHIQYF.

The chain links TRBV2 to TRBJ2-6; D is possibly TRBD2 (6 bases). CDR1 is SNHLY, CDR2 FYNNEI, per germline. The ends were cut back, 7 bases at V and 2 bases at J, with 12 bases in the middle. The CDR3 is 15 amino acids. The CDR3 region is CASIRRGAGANVLTF. CDR3 DNA: TGTGCCAGCATTCGGCGGGGAGCTGGGGCCAACGTCCTGACTTTC. The whole variable domain, remainder taken from reference TRBV2 and TRBJ2-6, is EPEVTQTPSHQVTQMGQEVILRCVPISNHLYFYWYRQILGQKVEFLVSFYNNEISEKSEIFDDQFSVERPDGSNFTLKIRSTKLEDSAMYFCASIRRGAGANVLTFGAGSRLTVL.

This chain connects TRBV28 to TRBJ1-5, with 10 bases that match TRBD1. Trimming took 5 bases from V and 3 from J; bases not matched to a gene: 10. Germline V gives CDR1 MDHEN, CDR2 SYDVKM. The CDR3 runs 17 residues. The CDR3 loop reads CASSTGTGDTFNQPQHF. The DNA of the CDR3 is TGTGCCAGCAGTACTGGGACAGGGGACACTTTCAATCAGCCCCAGCATTTT. The whole variable domain, filled in from reference TRBV28 and TRBJ1-5, reads DVKVTQSSRYLVKRTGEKVFLECVQDMDHENMFWYRQDPGLGLRLIYFSYDVKMKEKGDIPEGYSVSREKKERFSLILESASTNQTSMYLCASSTGTGDTFNQPQHFGDGTRLSIL.

The gene calls are TRBV2 and TRBJ2-7; no firm D call. CDR3 length: 11 residues. Germline CDR1 reads SNHLY; CDR2 reads FYNNEI. V lost 10 bases to trimming and J lost 4 bases, with 11 bases between them. CDR3 coding DNA: TGTGCCACCGCGTTTGATTACGAGCAGTACTTC. Protein sequence: CATAFDYEQYF.

V and J are TRBV27 and TRBJ2-1; 8 bases align to TRBD2. This CDR3 contains 15 residues. Germline V gene data show CDR1 as MNHEY and CDR2 as SMNVEV (reference sequence). The V and J ends lost 2 bases and 8 bases, in that order; junction bases with no gene match: 8. The CDR3 spells CASSLGLALQDEQFF. As DNA, the CDR3 is TGTGCCAGCAGTTTAGGACTAGCCCTTCAGGATGAGCAGTTCTTC.

The chain has TRBV10-3 and TRBJ2-1; TRBD2 matches at 11 bases. The germline V gene encodes CDR1 ENHRY and CDR2 SYGVKD. This CDR3 spans 17 amino acids. J was trimmed by 5 bases and V by 6 bases; bases with no gene match: 12. The CDR3 sequence is CAISPTLTSGANNEQFF. The CDR3 DNA reads TGTGCCATCAGCCCCACCCTGACTAGCGGGGCCAACAATGAGCAGTTCTTC.

The chain carries TRBV7-2 and TRBJ2-2, with 7 positions matching TRBD1. CDR3 length: 14 residues. Trimming cost V 4 bases and J 4 bases; bases outside gene matches: 3. Per germline, CDR1 SGHTA and CDR2 FQGNSA. This CDR3 is CASSSRQGTGELFF. CDR3 coding DNA: TGTGCCAGCAGCTCCCGACAGGGCACCGGGGAGCTGTTTTTT.

The rearrangement links TRBV11-2 to TRBJ1-1, with 7 nucleotides matching TRBD1. Germline-derived CDR1 and CDR2 are SGHAT and FQNNGV. V lost 5 bases to trimming and J lost 0 bases; unmatched junction nucleotides: 6. CDR3 size: 15 residues. CDR3: CASSRQGLMNTEAFF. The CDR3 DNA follows: TGTGCCAGCAGCCGACAGGGTTTAATGAACACTGAAGCTTTCTTT.

The chain is built from TRBV24-1 and TRBJ2-1; D is possibly TRBD2 (6 bases). V was clipped by 4 bases and J by 9 bases, with 15 bases between them. Per germline, CDR1 KGHDR and CDR2 SFDVKD. The CDR3 has 14 residues. The CDR3 bases are TGTGCCACCAGTGAGGGGACTGGGGTTTTTGAGCAGTTCTTC. Protein product: CATSEGTGVFEQFF.

This CDR3 is CASTRGTSGTYEQYF. The DNA of the CDR3 is TGTGCCAGCACCCGAGGGACTAGCGGAACCTACGAGCAGTACTTC. The chain carries TRBV6-2 or TRBV6-3 and TRBJ2-7; 11 bases agree with TRBD2. The CDR3 is 15 amino acids. The germline V gene has CDR1 MNHEY and CDR2 SVGEGT. V was clipped by 7 bases and J by 2 bases; unmatched bases: 7.

V and J are TRBV11-2 and TRBJ2-7, with 9 nucleotides matching TRBD1. V dropped 5 bases and J dropped 3; count of bases not matched to a gene: 5. Germline CDR1 SGHAT, CDR2 FQNNGV. CDR3 length: 14 amino acids. CDR3 sequence: CASSLDRGGYEQYF. The CDR3 DNA reads TGTGCCAGCAGCCTGGACAGGGGTGGCTACGAGCAGTACTTC.

The chain links TRBV6-2 or TRBV6-3 to TRBJ1-2; a weak D match, TRBD1 (5 bases). The germline V gene encodes CDR1 MNHEY and CDR2 SVGEGT. V was clipped by 2 bases and J by 1 base, with 8 bases between them. This CDR3 is 14 amino acids long. CDR3 in amino acids: CASSYLGDNYGYTF. The CDR3 DNA follows: TGTGCCAGCAGTTACCTGGGGGATAACTATGGCTACACCTTC.

The J gene is TRBJ2-7, the V gene TRBV29-1; maybe TRBD2 (6 bases). The CDR3 length is 15 residues. V was shortened by 3 bases and J by 1 base, with 16 bases between the two germline ends. Germline CDR1 and CDR2: SQVTM and ANQGSEA. CDR3 DNA: TGCAGCGTTGACCCTAGCGTACCTTCTTCCTACGAGCAGTACTTC. This encodes CSVDPSVPSSYEQYF.

The J gene is TRBJ1-1, the V gene TRBV6-5; 7 nucleotides line up with TRBD1. Germline V gene lookup returns CDR1 MNHEY and CDR2 SVGAGI. V was clipped by 0 bases and J by 0 bases; unmatched bases: 4. The CDR3 is made up of 16 amino acids. The chain's CDR3 is CASSYSQGEMNTEAFF. CDR3 bases: TGTGCCAGCAGTTACTCGCAGGGGGAAATGAACACTGAAGCTTTCTTT.

The chain carries TRBV4-3 and TRBJ2-7, with 13 bases fitting TRBD2. The CDR3 runs to 18 residues. Per germline, CDR1 LGHNA and CDR2 YSLEER. With 0 bases clipped from V and 6 bases from J, the junction kept 11 bases outside the gene matches. The CDR3 sequence is CASSQELWTSGSLSEQYF. Here the CDR3 DNA reads TGCGCCAGCAGCCAAGAACTATGGACTAGCGGGAGTCTGAGCGAGCAGTACTTC.

This clonotype was found a few times. The chain recombines TRBV10-3 with TRBJ1-1; D possibly corresponds to TRBD1 (5 bases). Germline CDR1 ENHRY, CDR2 SYGVKD. The CDR3 is 16 residues long. V was cut by 0 bases and J by 1 base, with 12 bases left in between. The CDR3: CAISESLGRRNTEAFF. CDR3 bases: TGTGCCATCAGTGAGTCTCTGGGACGGAGGAACACTGAAGCTTTCTTT.

This chain links TRBV6-5 with TRBJ1-2; D is unresolved. The CDR3 spans 15 residues. Germline V gene lookup returns CDR1 MNHEY and CDR2 SVGAGI. Trimming stripped 6 bases from V and 4 bases from J, with 18 bases between. The CDR3 DNA is TGTGCCAGCAGATCCACCCTTCCCCTTAGCTATGGCTACACCTTC. Amino acids: CASRSTLPLSYGYTF.